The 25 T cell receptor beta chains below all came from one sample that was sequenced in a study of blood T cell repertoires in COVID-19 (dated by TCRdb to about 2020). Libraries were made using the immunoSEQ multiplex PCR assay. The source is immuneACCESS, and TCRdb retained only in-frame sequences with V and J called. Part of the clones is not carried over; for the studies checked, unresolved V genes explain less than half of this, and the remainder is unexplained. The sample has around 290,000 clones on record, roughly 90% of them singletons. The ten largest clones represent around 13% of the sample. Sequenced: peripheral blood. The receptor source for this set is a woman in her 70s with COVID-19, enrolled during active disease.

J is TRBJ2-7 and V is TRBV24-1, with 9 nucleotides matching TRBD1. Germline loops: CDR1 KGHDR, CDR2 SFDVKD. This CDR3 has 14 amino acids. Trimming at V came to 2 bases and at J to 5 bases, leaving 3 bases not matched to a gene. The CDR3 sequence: CATSDYTGGNEQYF. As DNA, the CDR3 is TGTGCCACCAGTGATTATACAGGGGGCAACGAGCAGTACTTC.

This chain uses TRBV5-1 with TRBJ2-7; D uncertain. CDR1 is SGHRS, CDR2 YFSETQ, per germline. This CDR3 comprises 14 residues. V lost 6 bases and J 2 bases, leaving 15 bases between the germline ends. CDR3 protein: CASIPRPGPYEQYF. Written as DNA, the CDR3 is TGCGCCAGCATCCCCCGCCCAGGCCCCTACGAGCAGTACTTC. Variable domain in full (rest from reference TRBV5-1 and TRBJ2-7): KAGVTQTPRYLIKTRGQQVTLSCSPISGHRSVSWYQQTPGQGLQFLFEYFSETQRNKGNFPGRFSGRQFSNSRSEMNVSTLELGDSALYLCASIPRPGPYEQYFGPGTRLTVT.

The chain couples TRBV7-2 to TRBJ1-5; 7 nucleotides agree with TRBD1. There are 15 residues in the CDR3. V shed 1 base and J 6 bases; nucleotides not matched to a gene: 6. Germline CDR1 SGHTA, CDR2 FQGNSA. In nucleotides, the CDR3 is TGTGCCAGCAGCTTAGGTACAGGGGTTGGTCAGCCCCAGCATTTT. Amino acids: CASSLGTGVGQPQHF.

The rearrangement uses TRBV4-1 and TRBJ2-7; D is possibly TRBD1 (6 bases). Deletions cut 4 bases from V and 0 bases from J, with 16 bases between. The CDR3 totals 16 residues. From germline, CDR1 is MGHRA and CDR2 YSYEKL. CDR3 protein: CASSRTTGIPSYEQYF. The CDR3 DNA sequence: TGCGCCAGCAGCCGAACGACAGGAATTCCCTCCTACGAGCAGTACTTC.

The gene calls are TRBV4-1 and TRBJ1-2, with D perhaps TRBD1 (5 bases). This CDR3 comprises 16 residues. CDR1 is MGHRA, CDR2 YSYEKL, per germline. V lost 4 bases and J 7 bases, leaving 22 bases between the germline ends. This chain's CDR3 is CASSPITGRGKGGYTF. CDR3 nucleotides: TGCGCCAGCAGCCCCATAACTGGGAGGGGTAAGGGTGGCTACACCTTC.

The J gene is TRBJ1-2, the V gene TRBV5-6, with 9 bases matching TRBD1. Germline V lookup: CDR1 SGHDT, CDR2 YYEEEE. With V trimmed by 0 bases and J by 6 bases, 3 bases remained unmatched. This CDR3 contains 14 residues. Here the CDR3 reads CASSLVTGGDGYTF. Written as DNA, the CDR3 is TGTGCCAGCAGCTTGGTTACAGGGGGCGATGGCTACACCTTC. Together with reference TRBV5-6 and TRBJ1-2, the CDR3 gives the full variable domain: DAGVTQSPTHLIKTRGQQVTLRCSPKSGHDTVSWYQQALGQGPQFIFQYYEEEERQRGNFPDRFSGHQFPNYSSELNVNALLLGDSALYLCASSLVTGGDGYTFGSGTRLTVV.

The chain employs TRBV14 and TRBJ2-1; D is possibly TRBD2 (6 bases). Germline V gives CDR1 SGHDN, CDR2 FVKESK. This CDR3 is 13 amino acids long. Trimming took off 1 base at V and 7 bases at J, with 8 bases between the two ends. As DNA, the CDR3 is TGTGCCAGCAGCCAAGTGGGAGGAAATGAGCAGTTCTTC. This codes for CASSQVGGNEQFF.

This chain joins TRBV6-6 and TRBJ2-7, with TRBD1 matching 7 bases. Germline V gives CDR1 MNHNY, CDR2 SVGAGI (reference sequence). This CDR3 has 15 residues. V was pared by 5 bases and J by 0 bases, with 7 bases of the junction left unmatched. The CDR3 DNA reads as TGTGCCAGCAGTCCGGGACAGACCTTCTCCTACGAGCAGTACTTC. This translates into CASSPGQTFSYEQYF.

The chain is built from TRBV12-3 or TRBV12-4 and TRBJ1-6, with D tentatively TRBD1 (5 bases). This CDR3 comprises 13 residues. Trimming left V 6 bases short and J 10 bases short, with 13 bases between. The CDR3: CASSRTLRSPLHF. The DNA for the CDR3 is TGTGCCAGCAGCCGGACATTACGCTCACCCCTCCACTTT.

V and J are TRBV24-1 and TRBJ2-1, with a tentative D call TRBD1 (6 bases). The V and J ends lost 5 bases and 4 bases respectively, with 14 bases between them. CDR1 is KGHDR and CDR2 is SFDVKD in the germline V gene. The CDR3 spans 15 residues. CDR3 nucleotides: TGTGCCACCAGTGCCCCCGGGACACTATACAATGAGCAGTTCTTC. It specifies CATSAPGTLYNEQFF.

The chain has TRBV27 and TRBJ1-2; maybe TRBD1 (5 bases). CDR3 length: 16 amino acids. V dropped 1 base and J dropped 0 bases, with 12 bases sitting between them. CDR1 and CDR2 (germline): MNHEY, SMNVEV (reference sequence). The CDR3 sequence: CASSLWGTDPNYGYTF. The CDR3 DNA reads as TGTGCCAGCAGTTTATGGGGCACGGACCCTAACTATGGCTACACCTTC.

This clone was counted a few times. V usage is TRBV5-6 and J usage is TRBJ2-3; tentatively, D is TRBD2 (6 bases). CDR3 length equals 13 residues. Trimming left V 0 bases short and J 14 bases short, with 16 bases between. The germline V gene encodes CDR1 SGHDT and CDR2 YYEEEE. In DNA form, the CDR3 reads TGTGCCAGCAGCTTGGGCCCCGGAGGGGCTAGGTATTTT. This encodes CASSLGPGGARYF.

CDR3 residues: CASSEVFGQRTEGNTIYF. DNA of the CDR3: TGTGCCAGCAGTGAAGTGTTTGGACAGCGCACGGAGGGAAACACCATATATTTT. J is TRBJ1-3 and V is TRBV2; TRBD1 is a possible D gene (6 bases). The CDR3 is 18 amino acids. Germline values: CDR1 SNHLY, CDR2 FYNNEI. Trimming took off 1 base at V and 4 bases at J, with 20 bases between the two ends. Combining the CDR3 with reference TRBV2 and TRBJ1-3 gives the whole variable domain EPEVTQTPSHQVTQMGQEVILRCVPISNHLYFYWYRQILGQKVEFLVSFYNNEISEKSEIFDDQFSVERPDGSNFTLKIRSTKLEDSAMYFCASSEVFGQRTEGNTIYFGEGSWLTVV.

The chain's CDR3 is CASSSRVTDSGANVLTF. CDR3 nucleotides: TGTGCCAGTAGTTCCAGGGTAACCGATTCTGGGGCCAACGTCCTGACTTTC. The chain combines TRBV19 with TRBJ2-6; tentative D call: TRBD1 (5 bases). V was cut by 5 bases and J by 1 base, with 15 bases left in between. Germline V gene lookup returns CDR1 LNHDA and CDR2 SQIVND (reference sequence). There are 17 residues in the CDR3.

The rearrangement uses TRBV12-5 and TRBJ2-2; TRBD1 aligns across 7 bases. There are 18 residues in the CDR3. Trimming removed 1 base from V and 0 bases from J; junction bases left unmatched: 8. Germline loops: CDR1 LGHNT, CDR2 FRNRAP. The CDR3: CASGLAPQGIANTGELFF. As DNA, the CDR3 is TGTGCTAGTGGTTTGGCCCCACAGGGGATAGCGAACACCGGGGAGCTGTTTTTT. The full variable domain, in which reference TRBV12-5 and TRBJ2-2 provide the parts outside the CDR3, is DARVTQTPRHKVTEMGQEVTMRCQPILGHNTVFWYRQTMMQGLELLAYFRNRAPLDDSGMPKDRFSAEMPDATLATLKIQPSEPRDSAVYFCASGLAPQGIANTGELFFGEGSRLTVL.

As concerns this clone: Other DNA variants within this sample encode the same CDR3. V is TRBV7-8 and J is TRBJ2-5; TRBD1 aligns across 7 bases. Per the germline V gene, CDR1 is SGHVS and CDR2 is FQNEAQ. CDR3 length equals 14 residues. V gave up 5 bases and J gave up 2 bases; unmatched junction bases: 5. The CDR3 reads CASSRGGVQETQYF. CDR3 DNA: TGTGCCAGCAGCCGAGGGGGCGTACAAGAGACCCAGTACTTC.

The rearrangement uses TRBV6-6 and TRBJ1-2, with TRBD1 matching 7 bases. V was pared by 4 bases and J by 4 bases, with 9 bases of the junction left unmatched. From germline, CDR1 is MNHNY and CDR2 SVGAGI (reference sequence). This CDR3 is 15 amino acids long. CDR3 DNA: TGTGCCAGCAGTTCCTCCGGGACAGTGGCCTATGGCTACACCTTC. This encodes CASSSSGTVAYGYTF.

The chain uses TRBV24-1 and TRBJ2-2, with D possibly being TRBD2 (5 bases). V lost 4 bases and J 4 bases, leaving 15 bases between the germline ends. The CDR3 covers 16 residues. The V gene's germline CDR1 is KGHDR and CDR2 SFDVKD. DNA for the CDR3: TGTGCCACCAGTGAACCCGGGCTCCGGGGCACCGGGGAGCTGTTTTTT. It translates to CATSEPGLRGTGELFF.

This chain's CDR3 is CSASGNNEQFF. The CDR3 DNA sequence: TGCAGTGCCTCAGGGAACAATGAGCAGTTCTTC. The chain carries TRBV20-1 and TRBJ2-1, with D possibly matching TRBD1 (5 bases). CDR1 is DFQATT, CDR2 SNEGSKA, per germline (reference sequence). This CDR3 contains 11 residues. Between the trimmed V and J ends, which lost 6 bases and 5 bases, there was a span of 8 bases.

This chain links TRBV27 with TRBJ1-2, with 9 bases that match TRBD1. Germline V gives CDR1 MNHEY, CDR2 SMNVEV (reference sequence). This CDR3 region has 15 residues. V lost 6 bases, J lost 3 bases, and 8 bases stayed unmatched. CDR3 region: CASSHRGRRDYGYTF. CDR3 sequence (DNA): TGTGCCAGCAGCCACAGGGGGCGGAGGGACTATGGCTACACCTTC.

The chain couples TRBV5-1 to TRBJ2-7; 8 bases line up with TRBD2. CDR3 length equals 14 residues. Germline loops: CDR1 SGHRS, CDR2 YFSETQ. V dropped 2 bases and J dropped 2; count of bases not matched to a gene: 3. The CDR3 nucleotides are TGCGCCAGCAGCTTCTCCGGGGGGGCCTACGAGCAGTACTTC. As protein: CASSFSGGAYEQYF.

CDR3 sequence reads: CASSMTSGGAYIQYF. The DNA for the CDR3 is TGTGCCAGCAGCATGACTAGCGGGGGGGCATACATTCAGTACTTC. The gene calls are TRBV13 and TRBJ2-4; 14 bases are shared with TRBD2. The CDR3 consists of 15 residues. CDR1 PRHDT and CDR2 FYEKMQ come from the germline V gene (reference sequence). V was clipped by 5 bases and J by 8 bases; unmatched bases: 5.

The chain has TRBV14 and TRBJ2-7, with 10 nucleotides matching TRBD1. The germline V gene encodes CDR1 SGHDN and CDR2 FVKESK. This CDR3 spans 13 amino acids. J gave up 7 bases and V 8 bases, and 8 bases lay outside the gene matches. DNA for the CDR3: TGTGCCAGCTCCGGGACAGGGGCGGGAGAGCAGTACTTC. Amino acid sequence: CASSGTGAGEQYF.

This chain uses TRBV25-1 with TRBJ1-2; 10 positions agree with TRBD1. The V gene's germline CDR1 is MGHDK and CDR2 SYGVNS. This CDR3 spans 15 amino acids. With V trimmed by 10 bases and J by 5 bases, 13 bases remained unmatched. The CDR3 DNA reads TGTGCCATTGCGCTAACCGGGACAGGGGTTTATGGCTACACCTTC. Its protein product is CAIALTGTGVYGYTF.

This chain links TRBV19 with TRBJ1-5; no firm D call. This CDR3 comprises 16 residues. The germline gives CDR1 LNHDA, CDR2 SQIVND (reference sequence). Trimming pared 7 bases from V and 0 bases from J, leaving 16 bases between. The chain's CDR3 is CASKITGSYSNQPQHF. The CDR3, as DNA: TGTGCCAGTAAAATAACGGGAAGCTATAGCAATCAGCCCCAGCATTTT. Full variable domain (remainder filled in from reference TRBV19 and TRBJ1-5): DGGITQSPKYLFRKEGQNVTLSCEQNLNHDAMYWYRQDPGQGLRLIYYSQIVNDFQKGDIAEGYSVSREKKESFPLTVTSAQKNPTAFYLCASKITGSYSNQPQHFGDGTRLSIL.